This TCR beta chain was captured in a study of cytomegalovirus exposure and HLA in healthy donors. Remarks on this clone: Its antigen is as yet unknown.

Primers for the PCR totalled 60 Vbeta and 13 Jbeta. This table comes from immunoSEQ multiplex PCR, and its TCRdb copy is limited to in-frame clones, with some not included. The repertoire holds tens of thousands of clones, with more than 75% as singletons. Per germline, CDR1 GTSNPN and CDR2 SVGIG (reference sequence). Trimming removed 2 bases at V and 1 base at J, with 8 bases between. The CDR3 runs to 13 residues. Donors were nominally healthy when sampled, though unrecorded immune exposures were likely. Study-level results: In an earlier analysis, about 87% or about 30%: the productive usage of most TCR beta V segments.

The chain recombines TRBV30 with TRBJ1-2, with D hard to call. The sample comprised PBMCs. The TCR was taken from a male donor in good health and CMV-seronegative. The CDR3 here is CAWSTDNNYGYTF. In nucleotides, the CDR3 is TGTGCCTGGAGTACAGATAATAACTATGGCTACACCTTC.